Sequencing of this T cell receptor (beta chain) was carried out in a study of T cells after yellow fever vaccination. For the study at large: Those fractions that held only low numbers of cells were prepared using the SMART-Seq v4 Ultra Low Input RNA kit.

This clonotype has at least ten counts. The antigen is not known. The CDR3 has 14 residues. The germline V gene encodes CDR1 SGHRS and CDR2 YFSETQ. After removal of 2 bases from V and 6 bases from J, the junction contained 5 bases not matched to a gene. Study-wide results and caveats: Of the clonotypes, a small share occurred in both CD4 and CD8 compartments.

One entry per CDR3 protein results from TCRdb running MiXCR on the 5' RACE reads. The table includes some 240,000 distinct CDR3 sequences, approximately 3.6% detected once. The sequences come from PBMCs, collected 15 days after the yellow fever booster vaccination. V usage is TRBV5-1 and J usage is TRBJ1-5; 7 bases agree with TRBD1. The source of this sequence is a man aged 18-30 years who received the YFV17D yellow fever vaccine. This chain's CDR3 is CASSLQGGTQPQHF. The CDR3 DNA follows: TGCGCCAGCAGCTTACAAGGGGGCACTCAGCCCCAGCATTTT.